This T cell receptor (beta chain) was observed in a study of T cells in Graves' hyperthyroidism and ophthalmopathy. The CDR3 regions of TCR beta were amplified from RNA transcripts. First-round RT-PCR targeting the TCR CDR3 was performed with the HTBI primer set. TCRdb itself ran the multiplex PCR reads through MiXCR, one entry per CDR3 protein. The sample yields roughly 400,000 distinct CDR3 sequences, around 15% seen once. Study results and limitations: Researchers found most expanded thyroid clonotypes above 0.001 in blood as well.

V gave up 8 bases and J gave up 4 bases, with 10 bases separating them. The CDR3 has 12 residues. CDR1 is SNHLY, CDR2 FYNNEI, per germline. This clonotype has at least ten counts. Antigen unknown. Ophthalmopathy patients all had a Clinical Activity Score of at least 3, a NOSPECS grade of at least 4 and disease under 3 months old. Patients having uncontrolled infection, another autoimmune disease, pregnancy or lactation were not included. This TCR came from a man aged 50 to 60 with Graves' ophthalmopathy. The V call is TRBV2, the J call TRBJ2-3; D might be TRBD2 (6 bases). The sequenced sample consisted of blood. CDR3 sequence reads: CASVGTSDTQYF. CDR3 coding DNA: TGTGCCAGCGTCGGGACTTCAGATACGCAGTATTTT. The whole variable domain, filled in from reference TRBV2 and TRBJ2-3, reads EPEVTQTPSHQVTQMGQEVILRCVPISNHLYFYWYRQILGQKVEFLVSFYNNEISEKSEIFDDQFSVERPDGSNFTLKIRSTKLEDSAMYFCASVGTSDTQYFGPGTRLTVL.